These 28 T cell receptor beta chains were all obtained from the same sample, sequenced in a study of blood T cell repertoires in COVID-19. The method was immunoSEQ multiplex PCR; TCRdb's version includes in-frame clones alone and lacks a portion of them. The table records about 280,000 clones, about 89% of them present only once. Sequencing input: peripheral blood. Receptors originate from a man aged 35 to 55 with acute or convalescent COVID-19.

DNA of the CDR3: TGTGCCAGCAGCCAAGGAGAGATCTACGAGCAGTACTTC. This gives the protein CASSQGEIYEQYF. The chain has TRBV3-1 (or the pseudogene TRBV3-2) and TRBJ2-7; D unresolved. The CDR3 covers 13 residues. V was shortened by 1 base and J by 3 bases, with 7 bases between the two germline ends. The germline gives CDR1 LGHDT, CDR2 YNNKEL (reference sequence).

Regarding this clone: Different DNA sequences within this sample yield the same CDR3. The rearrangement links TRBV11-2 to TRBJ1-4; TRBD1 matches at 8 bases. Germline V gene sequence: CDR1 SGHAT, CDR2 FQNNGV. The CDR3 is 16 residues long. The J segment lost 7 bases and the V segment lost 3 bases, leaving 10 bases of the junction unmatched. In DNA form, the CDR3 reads TGTGCCAGCAGCTTTCGGGGAGGACAGGGAGGTGAAAAACTGTTTTTT. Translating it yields CASSFRGGQGGEKLFF.

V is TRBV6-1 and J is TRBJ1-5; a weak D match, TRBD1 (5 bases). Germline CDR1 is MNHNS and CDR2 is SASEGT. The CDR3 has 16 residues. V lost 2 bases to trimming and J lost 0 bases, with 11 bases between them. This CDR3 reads CASSERGRFSNQPQHF. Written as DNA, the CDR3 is TGTGCCAGCAGTGAAAGGGGCCGATTTAGCAATCAGCCCCAGCATTTT.

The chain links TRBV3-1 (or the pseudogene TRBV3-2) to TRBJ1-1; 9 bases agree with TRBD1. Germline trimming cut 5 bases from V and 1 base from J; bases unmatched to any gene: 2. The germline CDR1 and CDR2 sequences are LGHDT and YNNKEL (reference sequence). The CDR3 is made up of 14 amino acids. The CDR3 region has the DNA TGTGCCAGCAGCGCGACAGGGGGGAACACTGAAGCTTTCTTT. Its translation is CASSATGGNTEAFF.

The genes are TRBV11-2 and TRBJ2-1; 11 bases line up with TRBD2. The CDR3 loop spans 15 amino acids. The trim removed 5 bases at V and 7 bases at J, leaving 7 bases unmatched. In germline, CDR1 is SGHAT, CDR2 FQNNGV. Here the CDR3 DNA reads TGTGCCAGCAGCCAACTAGCGGGAGTGGGAAATGAGCAGTTCTTC. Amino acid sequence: CASSQLAGVGNEQFF. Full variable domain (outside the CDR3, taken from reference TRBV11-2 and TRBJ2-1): EAGVAQSPRYKIIEKRQSVAFWCNPISGHATLYWYQQILGQGPKLLIQFQNNGVVDDSQLPKDRFSAERLKGVDSTLKIQPAKLEDSAVYLCASSQLAGVGNEQFFGPGTRLTVL.

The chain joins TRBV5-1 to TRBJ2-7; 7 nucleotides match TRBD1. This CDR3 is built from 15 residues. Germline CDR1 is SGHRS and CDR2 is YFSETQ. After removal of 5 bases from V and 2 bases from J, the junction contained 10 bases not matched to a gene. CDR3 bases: TGCGCCAGCAGACCTTTCGGACAGGTGGCCTACGAGCAGTACTTC. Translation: CASRPFGQVAYEQYF.

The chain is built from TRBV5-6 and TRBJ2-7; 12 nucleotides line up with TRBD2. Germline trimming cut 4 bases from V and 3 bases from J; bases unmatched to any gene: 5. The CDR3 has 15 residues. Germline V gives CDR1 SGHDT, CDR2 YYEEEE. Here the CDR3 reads CASSPGLAGHYEQYF. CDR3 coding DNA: TGTGCCAGCAGCCCCGGACTAGCGGGGCACTACGAGCAGTACTTC.

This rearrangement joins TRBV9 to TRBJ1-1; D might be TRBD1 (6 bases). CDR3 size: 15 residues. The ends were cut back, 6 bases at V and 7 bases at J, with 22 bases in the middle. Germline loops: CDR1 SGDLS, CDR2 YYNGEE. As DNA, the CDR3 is TGTGCCAGCATCGCATATACAGGGATAAGGGATGAAGCTTTCTTT. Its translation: CASIAYTGIRDEAFF.

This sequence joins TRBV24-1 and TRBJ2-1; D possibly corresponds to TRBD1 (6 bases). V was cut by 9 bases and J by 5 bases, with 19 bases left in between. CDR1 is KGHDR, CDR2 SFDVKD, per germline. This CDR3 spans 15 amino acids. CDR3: CATGGRQGSDNEQFF. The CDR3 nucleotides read TGTGCCACCGGGGGTAGGCAGGGGAGCGACAATGAGCAGTTCTTC.

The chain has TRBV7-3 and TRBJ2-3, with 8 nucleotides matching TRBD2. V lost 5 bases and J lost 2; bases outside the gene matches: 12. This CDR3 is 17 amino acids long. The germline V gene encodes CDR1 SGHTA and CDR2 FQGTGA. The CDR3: CASSKRGGPAYTDTQYF. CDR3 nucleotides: TGTGCCAGCAGCAAGCGCGGGGGGCCCGCTTACACAGATACGCAGTATTTT.

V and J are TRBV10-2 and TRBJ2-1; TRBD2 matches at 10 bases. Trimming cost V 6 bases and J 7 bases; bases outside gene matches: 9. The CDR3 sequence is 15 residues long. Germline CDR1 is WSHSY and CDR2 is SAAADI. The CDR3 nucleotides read TGCGCCAGCAGAGATAGCGGGGGGCAGGGGAATGAGCAGTTCTTC. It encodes CASRDSGGQGNEQFF.

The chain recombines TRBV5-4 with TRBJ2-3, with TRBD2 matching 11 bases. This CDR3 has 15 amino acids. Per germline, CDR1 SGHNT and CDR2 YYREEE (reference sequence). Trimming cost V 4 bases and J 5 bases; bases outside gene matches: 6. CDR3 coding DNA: TGTGCCAGCAGCGACCCGACTAGCGGGGTAGATACGCAGTATTTT. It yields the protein CASSDPTSGVDTQYF.

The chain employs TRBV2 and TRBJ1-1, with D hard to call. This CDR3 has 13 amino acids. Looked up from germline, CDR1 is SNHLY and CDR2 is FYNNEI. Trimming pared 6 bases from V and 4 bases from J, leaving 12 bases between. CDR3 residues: CASSLRQATEAFF. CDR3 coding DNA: TGTGCCAGCAGCCTACGGCAGGCCACTGAAGCTTTCTTT. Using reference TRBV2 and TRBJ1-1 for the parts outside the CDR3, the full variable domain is EPEVTQTPSHQVTQMGQEVILRCVPISNHLYFYWYRQILGQKVEFLVSFYNNEISEKSEIFDDQFSVERPDGSNFTLKIRSTKLEDSAMYFCASSLRQATEAFFGQGTRLTVV.

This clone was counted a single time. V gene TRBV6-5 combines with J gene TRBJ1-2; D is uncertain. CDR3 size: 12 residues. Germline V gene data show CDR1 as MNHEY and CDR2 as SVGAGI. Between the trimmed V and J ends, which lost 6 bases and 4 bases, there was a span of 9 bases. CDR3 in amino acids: CASSLRSYGYTF. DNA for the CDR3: TGTGCCAGCAGCCTCCGGTCCTATGGCTACACCTTC.

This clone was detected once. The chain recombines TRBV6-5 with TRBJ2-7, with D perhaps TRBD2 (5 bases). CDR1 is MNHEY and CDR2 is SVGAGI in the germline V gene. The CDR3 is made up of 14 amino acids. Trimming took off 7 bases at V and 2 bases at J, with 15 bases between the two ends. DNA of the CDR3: TGTGCCAGCACCAGTGGTGGAGGAACCTACGAGCAGTACTTC. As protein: CASTSGGGTYEQYF.

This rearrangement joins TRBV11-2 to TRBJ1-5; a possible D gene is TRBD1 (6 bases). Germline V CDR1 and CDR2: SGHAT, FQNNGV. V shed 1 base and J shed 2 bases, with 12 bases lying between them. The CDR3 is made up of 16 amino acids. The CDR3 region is CASSLGTVGGNQPQHF. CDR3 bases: TGTGCCAGCAGCTTAGGGACAGTGGGGGGCAATCAGCCCCAGCATTTT.

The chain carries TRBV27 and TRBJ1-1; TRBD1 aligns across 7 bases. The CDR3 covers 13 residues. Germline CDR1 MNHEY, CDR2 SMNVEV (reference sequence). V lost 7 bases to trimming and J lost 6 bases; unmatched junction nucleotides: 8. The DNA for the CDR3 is TGTGCCAGCAAGACAGGGCCGTTTGCTGAAGCTTTCTTT. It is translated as CASKTGPFAEAFF.

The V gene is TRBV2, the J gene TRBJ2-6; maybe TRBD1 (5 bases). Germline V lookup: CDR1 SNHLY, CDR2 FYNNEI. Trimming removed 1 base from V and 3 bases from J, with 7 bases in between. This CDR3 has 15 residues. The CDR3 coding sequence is TGTGCCAGCAGTGAAGAGGGGCGTGGGGCCAACGTCCTGACTTTC. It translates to CASSEEGRGANVLTF.

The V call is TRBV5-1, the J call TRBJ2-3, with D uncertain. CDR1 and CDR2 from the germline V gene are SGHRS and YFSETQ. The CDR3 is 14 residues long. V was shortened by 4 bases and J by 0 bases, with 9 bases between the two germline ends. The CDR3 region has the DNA TGCGCCAGCAGCGTCGAGGCTAGCACAGATACGCAGTATTTT. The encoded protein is CASSVEASTDTQYF. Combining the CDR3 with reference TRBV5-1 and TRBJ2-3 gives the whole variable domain KAGVTQTPRYLIKTRGQQVTLSCSPISGHRSVSWYQQTPGQGLQFLFEYFSETQRNKGNFPGRFSGRQFSNSRSEMNVSTLELGDSALYLCASSVEASTDTQYFGPGTRLTVL.

CDR3 region: CASSQVRQGAYGANVLTF. For the CDR3, the DNA is TGTGCCAGCAGCCAAGTGAGACAGGGGGCTTATGGGGCCAACGTCCTGACTTTC. The chain combines TRBV3-1 (or the pseudogene TRBV3-2) with TRBJ2-6; TRBD1 matches at 10 bases. The length of the CDR3 is 18 residues. The germline V gene has CDR1 LGHDT and CDR2 YNNKEL (reference sequence). J lost 3 bases, V lost 1 base, and 6 bases had no gene match.

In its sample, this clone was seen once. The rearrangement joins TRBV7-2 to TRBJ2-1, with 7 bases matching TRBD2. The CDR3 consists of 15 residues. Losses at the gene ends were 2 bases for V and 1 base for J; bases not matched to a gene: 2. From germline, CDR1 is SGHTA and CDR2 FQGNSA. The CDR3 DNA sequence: TGTGCCAGCAGCTTAATGGGGGGGTCCTACAATGAGCAGTTCTTC. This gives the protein CASSLMGGSYNEQFF.

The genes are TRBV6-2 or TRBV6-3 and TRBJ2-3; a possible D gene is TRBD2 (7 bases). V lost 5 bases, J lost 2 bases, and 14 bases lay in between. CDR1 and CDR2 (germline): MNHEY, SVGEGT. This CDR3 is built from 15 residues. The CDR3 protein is CASSRGGGVTDTQYF. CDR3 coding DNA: TGTGCCAGCAGTCGGGGAGGGGGGGTCACAGATACGCAGTATTTT.

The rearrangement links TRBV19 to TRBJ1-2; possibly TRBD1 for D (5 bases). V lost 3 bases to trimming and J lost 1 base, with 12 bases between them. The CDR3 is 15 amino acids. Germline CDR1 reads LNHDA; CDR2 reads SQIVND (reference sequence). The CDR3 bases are TGTGCCAGTAGTATGGACATGAATGTTAACTATGGCTACACCTTC. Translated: CASSMDMNVNYGYTF. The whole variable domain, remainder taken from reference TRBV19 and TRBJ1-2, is DGGITQSPKYLFRKEGQNVTLSCEQNLNHDAMYWYRQDPGQGLRLIYYSQIVNDFQKGDIAEGYSVSREKKESFPLTVTSAQKNPTAFYLCASSMDMNVNYGYTFGSGTRLTVV.

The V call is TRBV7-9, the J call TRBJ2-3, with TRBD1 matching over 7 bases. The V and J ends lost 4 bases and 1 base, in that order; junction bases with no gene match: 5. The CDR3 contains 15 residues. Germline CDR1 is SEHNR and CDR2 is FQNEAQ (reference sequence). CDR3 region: CASSYTGAGTDTQYF. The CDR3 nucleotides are TGTGCCAGCAGCTACACAGGGGCCGGCACAGATACGCAGTATTTT.

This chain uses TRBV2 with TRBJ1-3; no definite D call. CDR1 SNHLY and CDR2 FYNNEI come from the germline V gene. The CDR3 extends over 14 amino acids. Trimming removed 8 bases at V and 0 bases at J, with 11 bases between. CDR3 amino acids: CASSPEVSGNTIYF. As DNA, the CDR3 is TGTGCCAGCTCCCCGGAGGTCTCTGGAAACACCATATATTTT.

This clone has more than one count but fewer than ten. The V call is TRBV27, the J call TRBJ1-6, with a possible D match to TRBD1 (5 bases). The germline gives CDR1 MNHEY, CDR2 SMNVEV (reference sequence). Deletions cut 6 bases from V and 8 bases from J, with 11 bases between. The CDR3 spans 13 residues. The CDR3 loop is CASSGQQDSPLHF. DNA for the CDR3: TGTGCCAGCAGCGGACAACAAGATTCACCCCTCCACTTT.

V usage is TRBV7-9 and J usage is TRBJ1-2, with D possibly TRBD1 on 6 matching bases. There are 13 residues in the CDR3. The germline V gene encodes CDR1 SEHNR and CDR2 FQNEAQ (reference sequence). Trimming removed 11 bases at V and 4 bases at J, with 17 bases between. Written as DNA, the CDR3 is TGTGCCGTCAACAGGGAATTAAGCTATGGCTACACCTTC. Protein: CAVNRELSYGYTF. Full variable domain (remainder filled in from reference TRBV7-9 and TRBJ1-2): DTGVSQNPRHKITKRGQNVTFRCDPISEHNRLYWYRQTLGQGPEFLTYFQNEAQLEKSRLLSDRFSAERPKGSFSTLEIQRTEQGDSAMYLCAVNRELSYGYTFGSGTRLTVV.

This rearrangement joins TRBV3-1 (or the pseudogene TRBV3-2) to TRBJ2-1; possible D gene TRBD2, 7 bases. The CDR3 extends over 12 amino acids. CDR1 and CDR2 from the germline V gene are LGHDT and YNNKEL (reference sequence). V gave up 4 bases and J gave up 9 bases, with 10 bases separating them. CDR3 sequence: CASSLRGGEQFF. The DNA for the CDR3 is TGTGCCAGCAGCCTTAGGGGGGGTGAGCAGTTCTTC.